What follows is one T cell receptor (beta chain) and its context. The sample comes from a study of cytomegalovirus exposure and HLA in healthy donors. From germline, CDR1 is SGHNT and CDR2 YYREEE (reference sequence). This CDR3 region has 16 residues. With 4 bases removed from V and 1 base from J, the gap between germline ends came to 15 bases. The PCR employed 60 Vbeta primers together with 13 Jbeta primers. Produced via immunoSEQ multiplex PCR; TCRdb's table is partial and in-frame only. The data hold fewer than 150,000 clones, with roughly 85% observed a single time. Source material: PBMCs. The chain joins TRBV5-4 to TRBJ2-1, with TRBD2 as a possible D gene (5 bases). This clonotype originated in a man between 35 and 55 years old in good health and CMV-seropositive. CDR3 nucleotide sequence: TGTGCCAGCAGCCCCCGGACTTCAAGGTCCTACAATGAGCAGTTCTTC. Its translation: CASSPRTSRSYNEQFF.